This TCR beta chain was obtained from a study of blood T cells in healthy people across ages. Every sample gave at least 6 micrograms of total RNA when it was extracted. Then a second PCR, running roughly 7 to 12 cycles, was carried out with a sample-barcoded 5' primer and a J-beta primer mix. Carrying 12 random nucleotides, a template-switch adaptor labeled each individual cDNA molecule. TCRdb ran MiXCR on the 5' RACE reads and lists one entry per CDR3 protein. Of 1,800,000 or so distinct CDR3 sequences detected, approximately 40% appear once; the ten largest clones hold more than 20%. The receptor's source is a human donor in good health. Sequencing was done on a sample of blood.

In DNA form, the CDR3 reads TGCAGTGCTAGATCCGCCACAGATACGCAGTATTTT. Protein product: CSARSATDTQYF. The chain recombines TRBV20-1 with TRBJ2-3; D not certain. The CDR3 is made up of 12 amino acids. V was clipped by 2 bases and J by 2 bases, with 5 bases between them. Germline CDR1 DFQATT, CDR2 SNEGSKA (reference sequence).